This entry lists 25 T cell receptor beta chains sequenced from one sample in a study of T cell repertoires in cytomegalovirus infection. One entry per CDR3 protein results from TCRdb running MiXCR on the reads. The sample has 490,000 or so distinct CDR3 sequences; 11% are singletons. Material for sequencing was PBMCs. These receptors came from a human donor in good health (CMV status not recorded). Some clones in this sample may be carry-over from other donors' samples.

This clonotype was detected ten times or more. The chain carries TRBV2 and TRBJ1-5; TRBD1 aligns across 8 bases. CDR3 length: 16 residues. J lost 0 bases, V lost 7 bases, and 8 bases had no gene match. Germline V CDR1 and CDR2: SNHLY, FYNNEI. The CDR3 DNA is TGTGCCAGCAACCTAGACAGGGGAAATAGCAATCAGCCCCAGCATTTT. Its protein product is CASNLDRGNSNQPQHF. Variable domain in full (rest from reference TRBV2 and TRBJ1-5): EPEVTQTPSHQVTQMGQEVILRCVPISNHLYFYWYRQILGQKVEFLVSFYNNEISEKSEIFDDQFSVERPDGSNFTLKIRSTKLEDSAMYFCASNLDRGNSNQPQHFGDGTRLSIL.

This clonotype was detected ten times or more. This chain links TRBV6-1 with TRBJ2-2; 8 positions match TRBD1. Trimming at V came to 7 bases and at J to 3 bases, leaving 4 bases not matched to a gene. Germline lookup yields CDR1 MNHNS and CDR2 SASEGT. The CDR3 loop spans 14 amino acids. DNA for the CDR3: TGTGCCAGCAAACAGGGGGATTACACCGGGGAGCTGTTTTTT. It codes for CASKQGDYTGELFF.

The chain links TRBV19 to TRBJ2-5; 10 bases agree with TRBD2. The CDR3 spans 15 residues. CDR1 is LNHDA, CDR2 SQIVND, per germline (reference sequence). V lost 5 bases to trimming and J lost 5 bases; unmatched junction nucleotides: 8. DNA of the CDR3: TGTGCCAGTAGTGTGCTAGCGGGAGCGGGTGAGACCCAGTACTTC. Encoded protein: CASSVLAGAGETQYF.

This clonotype was recorded at least ten times. V usage is TRBV7-9 and J usage is TRBJ1-1, with a weak D call TRBD1 (5 bases). The germline V and J ends were trimmed by 9 bases and 5 bases, with 16 bases remaining between them. Germline V CDR1 and CDR2: SEHNR, FQNEAQ (reference sequence). The CDR3 contains 13 residues. CDR3 protein: CASSQGEGTEAFF. The CDR3 DNA reads TGTGCCAGTTCTCAGGGCGAGGGAACTGAAGCTTTCTTT.

Remarks on this clonotype: A clone one base away is much larger, so this may be a read error. The genes are TRBV20-1 and TRBJ1-4; D uncertain. The CDR3 length is 14 residues. The germline V gene has CDR1 DFQATT and CDR2 SNEGSKA (reference sequence). The CDR3 bases are TGCAGTGCCACGGGCCTCGGGGAGGGTGAAAAACCGTTTTTT. Its translation is CSATGLGEGEKPFF.

This clonotype was counted at least ten times. The J gene is TRBJ2-5, the V gene TRBV12-3 or TRBV12-4, with D perhaps given as TRBD1 or TRBD2 (6 bases each). This CDR3 spans 15 amino acids. Trimming removed 6 bases at V and 4 bases at J, with 18 bases between. CDR3 coding DNA: TGTGCCAGCAGCCGCATGGGGGGCAAATTAGAGACCCAGTACTTC. This codes for CASSRMGGKLETQYF.

The chain combines TRBV20-1 with TRBJ2-7; the D gene could be TRBD1 or TRBD2 (7 bases each). The V end lost 1 base, the J end lost 2 bases, and 18 bases lay between the germline ends. The CDR3 extends over 16 amino acids. Germline V CDR1 and CDR2: DFQATT, SNEGSKA (reference sequence). The CDR3 spells CSARGRGGGSPYEQYF. CDR3 nucleotides: TGCAGTGCTAGAGGCCGAGGGGGCGGGAGCCCCTACGAGCAGTACTTC.

This clonotype has at least ten counts. The chain recombines TRBV29-1 with TRBJ1-2; D not resolved. CDR3 size: 9 residues. Trimming removed 3 bases from V and 8 bases from J, with 4 bases in between. The germline V gene has CDR1 SQVTM and CDR2 ANQGSEA. CDR3 DNA: TGCAGCGTTGATCCAGGCTACACCTTC. Protein sequence: CSVDPGYTF.

This clonotype was counted only a few times. The chain recombines TRBV12-5 with TRBJ1-5; D is possibly TRBD1 (5 bases). Germline V CDR1 and CDR2: LGHNT, FRNRAP. This CDR3 comprises 14 residues. V lost 1 base and J lost 7, with 11 bases in between. The CDR3: CASGLGGVRQPQHF. DNA of the CDR3: TGTGCTAGTGGTTTGGGGGGGGTTCGGCAGCCCCAGCATTTT.

The J gene is TRBJ1-4, the V gene TRBV10-3, with D possibly matching TRBD1 (6 bases). CDR3 size: 12 residues. Trimming stripped 6 bases from V and 6 bases from J, with 8 bases between. In germline, CDR1 is ENHRY, CDR2 SYGVKD. CDR3 in amino acids: CAIRGADEKLFF. Written as DNA, the CDR3 is TGTGCCATCAGGGGGGCGGATGAAAAACTGTTTTTT.

The sample holds many counts of this clonotype. The chain joins TRBV7-2 to TRBJ2-3; TRBD2 aligns across 13 bases. Germline V gene sequence: CDR1 SGHTA, CDR2 FQGNSA. The length of the CDR3 is 20 residues. V lost 5 bases to trimming and J lost 4 bases; unmatched junction nucleotides: 18. CDR3 loop: CASSRTHTSGRAGSADTQYF. DNA for the CDR3: TGTGCCAGCAGCCGAACTCATACTAGCGGGAGGGCCGGTTCGGCAGATACGCAGTATTTT.

This clonotype was observed many times. V gene TRBV5-1 combines with J gene TRBJ1-1; possibly TRBD1 for D (6 bases). V lost 2 bases and J 1 base, leaving 9 bases between the germline ends. Looked up from germline, CDR1 is SGHRS and CDR2 is YFSETQ. There are 14 residues in the CDR3. Written as DNA, the CDR3 is TGCGCCAGCAGCTTCCGGGACAAGAACACTGAAGCTTTCTTT. Residues: CASSFRDKNTEAFF.

This clonotype occurred a few times. J is TRBJ2-5 and V is TRBV5-1; 12 bases line up with TRBD2. V lost 4 bases, J lost 4 bases, and 5 bases stayed unmatched. The CDR3 is made up of 15 amino acids. Germline V lookup: CDR1 SGHRS, CDR2 YFSETQ. The CDR3 reads CASSQTSGSPETQYF. CDR3 nucleotide sequence: TGCGCCAGCAGCCAGACTAGCGGGAGTCCAGAGACCCAGTACTTC. Drawing the rest from reference TRBV5-1 and TRBJ2-5, the complete variable domain is KAGVTQTPRYLIKTRGQQVTLSCSPISGHRSVSWYQQTPGQGLQFLFEYFSETQRNKGNFPGRFSGRQFSNSRSEMNVSTLELGDSALYLCASSQTSGSPETQYFGPGTRLLVL.

This clonotype was counted at least ten times. The rearrangement links TRBV27 to TRBJ2-5, with 9 positions matching TRBD1. This CDR3 has 16 residues. Germline V gene sequence: CDR1 MNHEY, CDR2 SMNVEV (reference sequence). The trim removed 6 bases at V and 4 bases at J, leaving 12 bases unmatched. The CDR3 reads CASSLKTGGSRETQYF. DNA of the CDR3: TGTGCCAGCAGCTTGAAGACAGGGGGAAGTCGAGAGACCCAGTACTTC.

This clonotype was seen at least ten times. This chain connects TRBV4-1 to TRBJ1-1; D is undetermined. With 3 bases removed from V and 0 bases from J, the gap between germline ends came to 8 bases. This CDR3 region has 14 residues. CDR1 and CDR2 (germline): MGHRA, YSYEKL. The CDR3 sequence: CASSQRTVNTEAFF. The DNA of the CDR3 is TGCGCCAGCAGCCAGAGGACGGTGAACACTGAAGCTTTCTTT.

The V call is TRBV20-1, the J call TRBJ2-7, with D possibly TRBD2 on 5 matching bases. The CDR3 loop spans 12 amino acids. Germline CDR1 reads DFQATT; CDR2 reads SNEGSKA (reference sequence). V was shortened by 3 bases and J by 6 bases, with 12 bases between the two germline ends. The CDR3 region has the DNA TGCAGTGCTAGGTGGGGAGAAGTCGAGCAGTACTTC. Its protein is CSARWGEVEQYF.

The V gene is TRBV12-5, the J gene TRBJ1-1, with TRBD1 matching over 11 bases. The germline V gene encodes CDR1 LGHNT and CDR2 FRNRAP. The CDR3 sequence is 17 residues long. Germline trimming cut 2 bases from V and 0 bases from J; bases unmatched to any gene: 5. As DNA, the CDR3 is TGTGCTAGTGGTTTGCCTCGGACAGGGGGCATGAACACTGAAGCTTTCTTT. Translating gives CASGLPRTGGMNTEAFF. Full variable domain (rest looked up from reference TRBV12-5 and TRBJ1-1): DARVTQTPRHKVTEMGQEVTMRCQPILGHNTVFWYRQTMMQGLELLAYFRNRAPLDDSGMPKDRFSAEMPDATLATLKIQPSEPRDSAVYFCASGLPRTGGMNTEAFFGQGTRLTVV.

Comment on this clonotype: Sequence at one end of the junction differs from germline and may be a read error. The chain joins TRBV7-9 to TRBJ1-2; TRBD1 might be the D (6 bases). Per germline, CDR1 SEHNR and CDR2 FQNEAQ (reference sequence). The CDR3 runs to 12 residues. The DNA of the CDR3 is TGTACCAGCAGCTTAGCAGGGGACGGCTACACCTTC. It encodes CTSSLAGDGYTF.

This clonotype has ten or more counts. The chain has TRBV12-3 or TRBV12-4 and TRBJ1-4; TRBD1 matches at 7 bases. The CDR3 sequence is 14 residues long. The junction had 7 bases not matched to a gene; V was cut back by 6 bases and J by 6 bases. CDR3 residues: CASRRTGGDEKLFF. The DNA of the CDR3 is TGTGCCAGCAGACGGACAGGAGGGGATGAAAAACTGTTTTTT.

This clonotype was counted at least ten times. V usage is TRBV7-2 and J usage is TRBJ2-1, with 8 bases that match TRBD1. This CDR3 comprises 13 residues. Losses at the gene ends were 3 bases for V and 9 bases for J; bases not matched to a gene: 4. CDR1 is SGHTA and CDR2 is FQGNSA in the germline V gene. The CDR3 DNA reads as TGTGCCAGCAGCTTGGGACAGGCGGTTGAGCAGTTCTTC. This gives the protein CASSLGQAVEQFF.

This clonotype was observed at least ten times. The V call is TRBV11-3, the J call TRBJ2-2; no clear D. The V gene's germline CDR1 is SGHNT and CDR2 YENEEA. Trimming removed 0 bases from V and 3 bases from J, with 11 bases in between. This CDR3 has 16 residues. CDR3 coding DNA: TGTGCCAGCAGCTTAGAGTCCAGGTTCCACACCGGGGAGCTGTTTTTT. Its protein is CASSLESRFHTGELFF.

This clonotype has ten or more counts. The chain employs TRBV11-2 and TRBJ2-1; no clear D gene. The CDR3 totals 17 residues. Germline V gene data show CDR1 as SGHAT and CDR2 as FQNNGV. The ends were cut back, 1 base at V and 0 bases at J, with 13 bases in the middle. Here the CDR3 reads CASSLGGGHSSYNEQFF. For the CDR3, the DNA is TGTGCCAGCAGCTTAGGCGGCGGCCACAGCTCCTACAATGAGCAGTTCTTC.

This clonotype appeared many times. The rearrangement joins TRBV19 to TRBJ2-7; the match to TRBD1 covers 7 bases. V shed 4 bases and J 2 bases; nucleotides not matched to a gene: 11. CDR1 and CDR2 from the germline V gene are LNHDA and SQIVND (reference sequence). The CDR3 loop spans 16 amino acids. The CDR3 nucleotides read TGTGCCAGTAGTACCTCCGGGACAGCGAATGCCTACGAGCAGTACTTC. This translates into CASSTSGTANAYEQYF.

The rearrangement uses TRBV20-1 and TRBJ2-7; D is perhaps TRBD1 (5 bases). V was pared by 5 bases and J by 5 bases, with 19 bases between. This CDR3 is built from 14 residues. Germline V gene data show CDR1 as DFQATT and CDR2 as SNEGSKA (reference sequence). CDR3 loop: CSAGLGRLVNEQYF. CDR3 DNA: TGCAGTGCTGGCCTGGGGCGTCTGGTAAACGAGCAGTACTTC.

This clonotype was picked up many times. The rearrangement joins TRBV5-1 to TRBJ2-2; 11 nucleotides align to TRBD2. Germline V lookup: CDR1 SGHRS, CDR2 YFSETQ. CDR3 length equals 16 residues. Losses at the gene ends were 0 bases for V and 5 bases for J; bases not matched to a gene: 3. CDR3 sequence: CASSLDLAGGTGELFF. CDR3 nucleotides: TGCGCCAGCAGCTTGGACCTAGCGGGAGGTACCGGGGAGCTGTTTTTT.